This T cell receptor beta chain came from a study of cytomegalovirus exposure and HLA in healthy donors. Whole-study context: Around 180 million T cells yielded some 120 million unique TCR beta sequences in earlier analysis. Study-level points and caveats: The authors later found TCR association rates varying by HLA locus, with DRB1 most and HLA-C fewest. Most subjects had HLA-A and HLA-B alleles reportedly predicted accurately by TCR beta sequences.

Primers for the PCR totalled 60 Vbeta and 13 Jbeta. Repertoires were generated with immunoSEQ multiplex PCR, while TCRdb's copy carries only in-frame clones and drops some. Among around 150,000 clones listed, about 72% were seen once. Worth noting for this clone: Its antigen remains unknown.

The CDR3 sequence is 14 residues long. The ends were cut back, 3 bases at V and 9 bases at J, with 15 bases in the middle. Germline CDR1 reads LNHNV; CDR2 reads YYDKDF (reference sequence). Sequenced input: PBMCs. The sequence came from a man in his sixties in good health and CMV-seronegative. The chain couples TRBV15 to TRBJ1-3; possible D gene TRBD1, 5 bases. DNA of the CDR3: TGTGCCACCAGCAGGGGGGGAGGTCCCGGCACCATATATTTT. It translates to CATSRGGGPGTIYF.